The rows below give T cell receptor beta chains drawn from one sample of a study of Graves' ophthalmopathy and Graves' hyperthyroidism. From the multiplex PCR reads, TCRdb called clonotypes with MiXCR, one entry per CDR3 protein. The sample has around 1.1 million distinct CDR3 sequences, 35% to 45% seen once; the top ten hold more than 9.5%. Sequencing was carried out using peripheral blood or thyroid tissue (not recorded which). These receptors all come from an adult man with Graves' hyperthyroidism. The CDR3 runs from the conserved cysteine through the conserved F or W. A D gene is named only where the DNA matches it firmly. Size is stated for part of the rows, as once, few or many counts, or as a class when the clone is expanded.

v_call	j_call	clone_size	d_call	cdr3_nt	cdr3_aa
TRBV19	TRBJ1-5	few	-	TGTGCCAGTAGTATACTTTCGGGTCTCTCCCGGAATCAGCCCCAGCATTTT	CASSILSGLSRNQPQHF
TRBV29-1	TRBJ2-5	many	-	TGCAGCGTCGTAACACCGGGACTAGAGACCCAGTACTTC	CSVVTPGLETQYF
TRBV7-8	TRBJ2-7	many	-	TGTGCCAGCAGTGGGGACACTTCCTACGAGCAGTACTTC	CASSGDTSYEQYF
TRBV12-3/TRBV12-4	TRBJ1-2	-	TRBD1	TGTGCCAGCAGTCCCCAACCCGGGACAGCACGTAGCTATGGCTACACCTTC	CASSPQPGTARSYGYTF
TRBV28	TRBJ2-7	-	-	TGTGCCACCCTCATAAGAGCTAGCTCCTACGAGCAGTACTTC	CATLIRASSYEQYF
TRBV14	TRBJ1-1	many	TRBD1	TGTGCCAGCAGCGAACGGGACAGTAAAGCTTTCTTT	CASSERDSKAFF
TRBV10-3	TRBJ1-5	many	-	TGTGCCATCGGGGCAGGGGAAAGCATGCAGCCCCAGCATTTT	CAIGAGESMQPQHF
TRBV5-1	TRBJ2-7	many	-	TGCGCCAGCAGCTTCGGGAACAGCAACTACGAGCAGTACTTC	CASSFGNSNYEQYF
TRBV10-3	TRBJ2-5	-	-	TGTGCCATCAATCATATCCGGGACAACTCGTTGACCCAGTACTTC	CAINHIRDNSLTQYF
TRBV4-1	TRBJ1-1	many	TRBD1	TGCGCCAGCAATTCCAGGGACAGCCAAGCTTTCTTT	CASNSRDSQAFF
TRBV25-1	TRBJ1-1	many	-	TGTGCCAGCGCAGGGAGCGGCACTGAAGCTTTCTTT	CASAGSGTEAFF
TRBV7-9	TRBJ2-7	-	-	TGTGCCAGCAGCTTATCCTCGGGACGGATGTGCGAGCAGTACTTC	CASSLSSGRMCEQYF
TRBV10-3	TRBJ2-7	many	-	TGTGCCATCAGTGATCAAAGGTTTACAGAGCAGTACTTC	CAISDQRFTEQYF
TRBV20-1	TRBJ1-2	many	TRBD1	TGCAGTGCTAGCGGGGGACAGCTGCAAGGCTACACCTTC	CSASGGQLQGYTF
TRBV29-1	TRBJ1-2	-	TRBD1	TGCAGCTCCACGACAGGGAAGGGCGGCTACACCTTC	CSSTTGKGGYTF
TRBV7-6	TRBJ1-4	many	TRBD1	TGTGCCAGCAGCTTACTGGGGACAGGCGCAACTAATGAAAAACTGTTTTTT	CASSLLGTGATNEKLFF
TRBV29-1	TRBJ1-1	many	-	TGCAGCGTGATGACAGAGGGGGTTACGAACACTGAAGCTTTCTTT	CSVMTEGVTNTEAFF
TRBV20-1	TRBJ1-2	-	-	TGCAGTGCTTCCGACAGGCGAAGCTACACCTTC	CSASDRRSYTF
TRBV3-1	TRBJ2-5	-	-	TGTGCCAGCAGCTTCCGACAGGGAGGAGAGACCCAGTACTTC	CASSFRQGGETQYF
TRBV13	TRBJ2-2	-	TRBD2	TGTGCCAGCAGTTACTCCCTTTCAGTAGCGGGGGATCCCATAAACGCCGGGGAGCTGTTTTTT	CASSYSLSVAGDPINAGELFF
TRBV2	TRBJ1-4	many	-	TGTGCCAGCAGTGATCGCCAGGGAGGAGAAAAACTGTTTTTT	CASSDRQGGEKLFF
TRBV20-1	TRBJ2-3	-	TRBD1	TGCAGTGCTAGAGAGACAGGGGACCGCACAGATACGCAGTATTTT	CSARETGDRTDTQYF
TRBV2	TRBJ2-5	-	-	TGTGCCAGCAGTTTTATCGGAAGCGGGTTAAAGAACACCCAGTACTTC	CASSFIGSGLKNTQYF
TRBV12-3/TRBV12-4	TRBJ1-4	many	-	TGTGCCAGCAGTCCCTCGCGTGGGGGCTCAACTAATGAAAAACTGTTTTTT	CASSPSRGGSTNEKLFF
TRBV20-1	TRBJ2-1	-	TRBD2	TGCAGTGCTCCTTCGACTAGCGGGAGGAATGAGCAGTTCTTC	CSAPSTSGRNEQFF
TRBV5-1	TRBJ2-7	many	-	TGCGCCAGCAGCATGATTGGAACCTACGAGCAGTACTTC	CASSMIGTYEQYF
TRBV7-2	TRBJ1-5	many	TRBD1	TGTGCCAGCAGCCTGGGACAGGCTATCAATCAGCCCCAGCATTTT	CASSLGQAINQPQHF
TRBV7-9	TRBJ2-7	many	-	TGTGCCAGCAGCTTAGAGGTTAACTACGAGCAGTACTTC	CASSLEVNYEQYF
TRBV10-3	TRBJ2-5	-	-	TGTGCCATCAGCAGGGTGGAGACCCAGTACTTC	CAISRVETQYF
TRBV25-1	TRBJ1-1	many	-	TGTGCCAGCACGTTAAACAGGTATCGGACTGAAGCTTTCTTT	CASTLNRYRTEAFF
TRBV10-2	TRBJ1-1	few	-	TGCGCCAGCGTACAGGACGGCATGAACACTGAAGCTTTCTTT	CASVQDGMNTEAFF
TRBV7-9	TRBJ1-2	many	-	TGTGCCAGCAGTTCGGGGGGAGAATGGGATGGCTACACCTTC	CASSSGGEWDGYTF
TRBV7-9	TRBJ1-6	-	-	TGTGCCAGCAGTGGGTCAGGGGATTCACCCCTCCACTTT	CASSGSGDSPLHF
TRBV10-3	TRBJ2-7	-	-	TGTGCCATCAGTCCCCAGGGGACCTACGAGCAGTACTTC	CAISPQGTYEQYF
TRBV12-3/TRBV12-4	TRBJ1-1	many	-	TGTGCCAGCAGCCCCAAGAGGAGGGCCGGTGAAGCTTTCTTT	CASSPKRRAGEAFF
TRBV14	TRBJ1-6	few	-	TGTGCCAGCAGCCAAGACGCTAATTCACCCCTCCACTTT	CASSQDANSPLHF
TRBV25-1	TRBJ2-5	-	TRBD2	TGTGCCAGCAGTGAATCTAGCGGGGCAGGGGAGACCCAGTACTTC	CASSESSGAGETQYF
TRBV29-1	TRBJ2-2	-	-	TGCAGCGCCGAAGGGGGGAACACCGGGGAGCTGTTTTTT	CSAEGGNTGELFF
TRBV20-1	TRBJ1-6	many	-	TGCAGTGCTCACGGGAGCTCCTATAATTCACCCCTCCACTTT	CSAHGSSYNSPLHF
TRBV5-1	TRBJ2-2	many	-	TGCGCCAGCAGCTTGGGGGGTTCGAACACCGGGGAGCTGTTTTTT	CASSLGGSNTGELFF
TRBV5-8	TRBJ2-2	many	TRBD1	TGTGCCAGCAGCTTCCCCGGGGACAGGGAACTGTTTTTT	CASSFPGDRELFF
TRBV20-1	TRBJ2-3	-	-	TGCAGTGCTAGAAGGGTGGGGGATACGCAGTATTTT	CSARRVGDTQYF
TRBV7-3	TRBJ2-5	-	TRBD2	TGTGCCAGCAGCTTGGGAGGGCTGGAGGCCCAGTACTTC	CASSLGGLEAQYF
TRBV5-1	TRBJ1-1	few	-	TGCGCCAACAGCTTGAAGGCAGTTATGAACACTGAAGCTTTCTTT	CANSLKAVMNTEAFF
TRBV9	TRBJ2-7	many	TRBD1	TGTGCCAGCAGCTACGAGGACAGGGCGGCCGAGCAGTACTTC	CASSYEDRAAEQYF
TRBV6-6	TRBJ2-2	-	-	TGTGCCAGCAGTTACGGGTGGACCGGGGAGCTGTTTTTT	CASSYGWTGELFF
TRBV7-8	TRBJ1-2	many	-	TGTGCCAGCAGCTTAGTTGGGGCAGGGATCCGTGGCTACACCTTC	CASSLVGAGIRGYTF
TRBV9	TRBJ2-5	many	-	TGTGCCAGCAGCGTAGGGCAGGGGCGATGGACCCAGTACTTC	CASSVGQGRWTQYF